Below, 14 T cell receptor beta chains from the same sample are listed, as sequenced in a study of blood T cell repertoires in COVID-19. Repertoires were generated with immunoSEQ multiplex PCR, while TCRdb's copy carries only in-frame clones and drops some. The sample consists of 45,000 to 55,000 clones, around 78% of them appearing once. The sample comprised peripheral blood. The source is a human donor in a cohort sampled during active COVID-19.

Of note for this clone: This specimen includes other DNA sequences encoding the same CDR3. The chain recombines TRBV6-5 with TRBJ1-2, with D maybe TRBD1 (6 bases). Trimming shortened V by 6 bases and J by 4 bases, and 12 bases separated the two germline ends. The CDR3 length is 13 residues. The germline gives CDR1 MNHEY, CDR2 SVGAGI. The CDR3, as DNA: TGTGCCAGCAGGTCAGGGGTGGGCTATGGCTACACCTTC. Translating it yields CASRSGVGYGYTF.

This clone showed up just once. The chain links TRBV11-2 to TRBJ1-4; a possible D gene is TRBD1 (5 bases). Germline V gives CDR1 SGHAT, CDR2 FQNNGV. V lost 5 bases and J 8 bases, leaving 9 bases between the germline ends. The CDR3 has 12 amino acids. CDR3 amino acids: CASSEPGEKLFF. CDR3 nucleotides: TGTGCCAGCAGCGAGCCAGGGGAAAAACTGTTTTTT.

This clone was detected once. V usage is TRBV4-1 and J usage is TRBJ1-2; D is undetermined. This CDR3 has 15 residues. Germline values: CDR1 MGHRA, CDR2 YSYEKL. V gave up 0 bases and J gave up 1 base, with 9 bases separating them. The CDR3 nucleotides read TGCGCCAGCAGCCAAGACCGACGGAGTAACTATGGCTACACCTTC. It is translated as CASSQDRRSNYGYTF.

The chain has TRBV10-2 and TRBJ2-3; the match to TRBD2 covers 8 bases. V lost 8 bases, J lost 0 bases, and 4 bases stayed unmatched. This CDR3 region has 14 residues. Germline V gives CDR1 WSHSY, CDR2 SAAADI. CDR3 sequence: CASREGRSTDTQYF. The CDR3 DNA reads as TGCGCCAGCCGGGAGGGCCGGAGCACAGATACGCAGTATTTT.

The chain couples TRBV18 to TRBJ1-5; D is possibly TRBD1 (5 bases). Per germline, CDR1 KGHSH and CDR2 LQKENI. This CDR3 is 13 amino acids long. V was shortened by 7 bases and J by 0 bases, with 7 bases between the two germline ends. CDR3 amino acids: CASCDSSNQPQHF. CDR3 DNA sequence: TGTGCCAGCTGCGACAGTAGCAATCAGCCCCAGCATTTT.

The genes are TRBV6-5 and TRBJ2-1, with 10 bases identical to TRBD2. Trimming removed 6 bases from V and 6 bases from J; junction bases left unmatched: 8. CDR1 is MNHEY and CDR2 is SVGAGI in the germline V gene. This CDR3 contains 15 residues. This chain's CDR3 is CASRVPGLALNEQFF. The CDR3 DNA reads as TGTGCCAGCAGGGTCCCGGGACTAGCGCTCAATGAGCAGTTCTTC.

This clone ranks as medium-sized. This rearrangement joins TRBV6-4 to TRBJ2-3, with a tentative D call TRBD2 (6 bases). The CDR3 sequence is 16 residues long. Trimming left V 5 bases short and J 2 bases short, with 17 bases between. Germline V gene lookup returns CDR1 MRHNA and CDR2 SNTAGT. CDR3 coding DNA: TGTGCCAGCAGTTTGGGGTCGGCGGGGCACACAGATACGCAGTATTTT. Translated: CASSLGSAGHTDTQYF.

The chain couples TRBV7-6 to TRBJ1-3; D is uncertain. Germline V gene lookup returns CDR1 SGHVS and CDR2 FNYEAQ. The CDR3 totals 16 residues. Between the trimmed V and J ends, which lost 5 bases and 0 bases, there was a span of 14 bases. CDR3 region: CASSPTSAGSGNTIYF. CDR3 DNA: TGTGCCAGCAGCCCGACATCGGCCGGCTCTGGAAACACCATATATTTT.

The V call is TRBV19, the J call TRBJ2-3; D unclear. Trimming cost V 5 bases and J 5 bases, with 5 bases left between them. CDR1 LNHDA and CDR2 SQIVND come from the germline V gene (reference sequence). The CDR3 loop spans 11 amino acids. The CDR3: CASSSGDTQYF. Here the CDR3 DNA reads TGTGCCAGTAGTTCGGGAGATACGCAGTATTTT.

The V gene is TRBV6-2 or TRBV6-3, the J gene TRBJ2-3; 8 bases line up with TRBD2. In germline, CDR1 is MNHEY, CDR2 SVGEGT. V lost 5 bases to trimming and J lost 1 base; unmatched junction nucleotides: 8. CDR3 size: 16 residues. The CDR3 bases are TGTGCCAGCAGTCCCTTAGCGGGGCGACGCACAGATACGCAGTATTTT. It is translated as CASSPLAGRRTDTQYF.

CDR3: CASWEGWGTEAFF. For the CDR3, the DNA is TGCGCCAGTTGGGAGGGTTGGGGCACTGAAGCTTTCTTT. The chain combines TRBV10-2 with TRBJ1-1; D call uncertain. Trimming took off 9 bases at V and 4 bases at J, with 15 bases between the two ends. There are 13 residues in the CDR3. The germline V gene has CDR1 WSHSY and CDR2 SAAADI.

The chain combines TRBV7-2 with TRBJ2-3; TRBD2 might be the D (6 bases). Germline V gives CDR1 SGHTA, CDR2 FQGNSA. The CDR3 length is 15 residues. Deletions cut 1 base from V and 2 bases from J, with 10 bases between. As DNA, the CDR3 is TGTGCCAGCAGCTTAGGTTGGGGGGTCACAGATACGCAGTATTTT. It is translated as CASSLGWGVTDTQYF.

The V call is TRBV5-1, the J call TRBJ1-4; D might be TRBD1 (6 bases). This CDR3 spans 15 amino acids. Germline V gene data show CDR1 as SGHRS and CDR2 as YFSETQ. Between the trimmed V and J ends, which lost 1 base and 6 bases, there was a span of 13 bases. Here the CDR3 reads CASSLMGARDEKLFF. The DNA for the CDR3 is TGCGCCAGCAGCTTGATGGGGGCGCGGGATGAAAAACTGTTTTTT. Complete variable domain (other parts from reference TRBV5-1 and TRBJ1-4): KAGVTQTPRYLIKTRGQQVTLSCSPISGHRSVSWYQQTPGQGLQFLFEYFSETQRNKGNFPGRFSGRQFSNSRSEMNVSTLELGDSALYLCASSLMGARDEKLFFGSGTQLSVL.

This chain's CDR3 is CASRLQTGGYSPLHF. The CDR3 DNA reads as TGTGCCAGCAGACTTCAGACAGGCGGATATTCACCCCTCCACTTT. The chain links TRBV3-1 (or the pseudogene TRBV3-2) to TRBJ1-6; weak D call: TRBD1 (6 bases). Trimming took off 6 bases at V and 8 bases at J, with 17 bases between the two ends. CDR3 length: 15 residues. Per germline, CDR1 LGHDT and CDR2 YNNKEL (reference sequence).